This TCR beta chain was captured by sequencing in a study of a mutant IDH1 vaccine in newly diagnosed glioma. Whole-study context: Patients under treatment included about 60% males and 37.5% females and had a mean age of 40.4 years. Patients' prior therapy spanned radiotherapy, temozolomide, or both; most underwent both.

Study-level findings and limits: Apparently, pseudoprogression bore no relation to changes among the top peripheral T cell clonotypes.

Measured with immunoSEQ multiplex PCR; TCRdb has only the in-frame clones, and not every one. The data hold tens of thousands of clones, with approximately 80% observed a single time. Sample time point: baseline, week 1 (first vaccination visit). Treatment given: pre-vaccination baseline after standard-of-care therapy. New WHO grade 3 or 4 astrocytomas that were IDH1-mutant and ATRX-lost occurred in the donors. The ends lost 5 bases at V and 6 bases at J; junction bases unmatched: 13. The CDR3 is 17 residues long. Germline CDR1 is SGHTA and CDR2 is FQGNSA. With respect to this clone: Its matching antigen is unknown.

The chain recombines TRBV7-2 with TRBJ1-1; 12 nucleotides match TRBD1. Here the sequenced sample was PBMCs, taken from a glioma patient treated with radiotherapy, temozolomide or both. This clonotype was obtained from a man younger than 45 with glioma. The CDR3 protein is CASSLTGQGAKKAEAFF. The CDR3 DNA is TGTGCCAGCAGCCTAACGGGACAGGGGGCGAAAAAGGCTGAAGCTTTCTTT.